The 29 T cell receptor beta chains below all came from one sample that was sequenced in a study of blood T cell repertoires in COVID-19. Using immunoSEQ multiplex PCR, the repertoire was profiled, and TCRdb retains in-frame clones only, with some absent. The sample gives 190,000 or so clones, about 82% of which show up once; under 9.5% is in the top ten. The sequencing input was PBMCs or T cells enriched from blood (not recorded which). These receptors were collected from a woman in her twenties or thirties who had recovered from COVID-19.

V usage is TRBV27 and J usage is TRBJ1-2; a weak D match, TRBD1 (6 bases). The CDR3 has 15 residues. The ends were cut back, 1 base at V and 2 bases at J, with 11 bases in the middle. Germline lookup yields CDR1 MNHEY and CDR2 SMNVEV (reference sequence). CDR3 sequence reads: CASSLYPGQNYGYTF. DNA of the CDR3: TGTGCCAGCAGTTTATATCCCGGACAGAACTATGGCTACACCTTC.

The J gene is TRBJ2-7, the V gene TRBV5-1; 9 positions agree with TRBD2. CDR3 length: 16 amino acids. CDR1 is SGHRS and CDR2 is YFSETQ in the germline V gene. V lost 6 bases and J lost 7; bases outside the gene matches: 17. CDR3: CASTPSAGGPVGEQYF. The CDR3 DNA sequence: TGCGCCAGCACCCCGTCGGCGGGAGGGCCGGTGGGGGAGCAGTACTTC. The full variable domain, with the rest looked up from reference TRBV5-1 and TRBJ2-7, is KAGVTQTPRYLIKTRGQQVTLSCSPISGHRSVSWYQQTPGQGLQFLFEYFSETQRNKGNFPGRFSGRQFSNSRSEMNVSTLELGDSALYLCASTPSAGGPVGEQYFGPGTRLTVT.

This chain connects TRBV4-2 to TRBJ2-1; D is possibly TRBD2 (6 bases). V lost 4 bases and J 2 bases, leaving 18 bases between the germline ends. CDR1 is LGHNA, CDR2 YNFKEQ, per germline. CDR3 length equals 17 residues. CDR3 sequence: CASSPPAGSGAYNEQFF. DNA of the CDR3: TGTGCCAGCAGCCCACCCGCCGGGAGCGGTGCCTACAATGAGCAGTTCTTC.

The CDR3 is CSVEDPGRFYSYNEQFF. Written as DNA, the CDR3 is TGCAGCGTTGAAGATCCAGGGCGGTTCTACTCCTACAATGAGCAGTTCTTC. The rearrangement links TRBV29-1 to TRBJ2-1; D is perhaps TRBD1 (5 bases). This CDR3 spans 17 amino acids. Germline values: CDR1 SQVTM, CDR2 ANQGSEA. With 0 bases removed from V and 0 bases from J, the gap between germline ends came to 15 bases.

The chain is built from TRBV6-5 and TRBJ2-7; 12 bases agree with TRBD1. The CDR3 spans 15 residues. Looked up from germline, CDR1 is MNHEY and CDR2 is SVGAGI. Trimming removed 2 bases from V and 3 bases from J; junction bases left unmatched: 2. In DNA, the CDR3 is TGTGCCAGCAGTTACCGGGACAGGGGGCTCTACGAGCAGTACTTC. Its protein product is CASSYRDRGLYEQYF.

The chain joins TRBV18 to TRBJ1-2; 9 bases line up with TRBD1. This CDR3 spans 15 amino acids. V gave up 4 bases and J gave up 3 bases; unmatched junction bases: 6. Germline-derived CDR1 and CDR2 are KGHSH and LQKENI. The CDR3 DNA reads TGTGCCAGCTCACAAGACAGGGGGTCTGACTATGGCTACACCTTC. It encodes CASSQDRGSDYGYTF. Full variable domain (outside the CDR3, taken from reference TRBV18 and TRBJ1-2): NAGVMQNPRHLVRRRGQEARLRCSPMKGHSHVYWYRQLPEEGLKFMVYLQKENIIDESGMPKERFSAEFPKEGPSILRIQQVVRGDSAAYFCASSQDRGSDYGYTFGSGTRLTVV.

V usage is TRBV2 and J usage is TRBJ1-1; 11 bases map to TRBD1. The V gene's germline CDR1 is SNHLY and CDR2 FYNNEI. The J segment lost 0 bases and the V segment lost 9 bases, leaving 12 bases of the junction unmatched. The CDR3 sequence is 17 residues long. CDR3: CASPVEGQGGMNTEAFF. The CDR3 nucleotides read TGTGCCAGTCCCGTCGAGGGACAGGGGGGGATGAACACTGAAGCTTTCTTT.

For the CDR3, the DNA is TGCGCCAGCAGCCCGTTCGGACCGGGGGAGGGAAAACTGTTTTTT. Protein product: CASSPFGPGEGKLFF. The chain has TRBV5-1 and TRBJ1-4; D is perhaps TRBD1 (5 bases). Germline CDR1 SGHRS, CDR2 YFSETQ. The ends were cut back, 4 bases at V and 10 bases at J, with 20 bases in the middle. This CDR3 has 15 residues.

This clone came up once. The chain is built from TRBV2 and TRBJ2-2; a weak D match, TRBD1 (6 bases). Trimming pared 4 bases from V and 6 bases from J, leaving 15 bases between. CDR1 and CDR2 (germline): SNHLY, FYNNEI. The CDR3 is made up of 15 amino acids. The DNA of the CDR3 is TGTGCCAGCAGTGGGCCGTCCAGGGGACCCGGGGAGCTGTTTTTT. It codes for CASSGPSRGPGELFF. Using reference TRBV2 and TRBJ2-2 for the parts outside the CDR3, the full variable domain is EPEVTQTPSHQVTQMGQEVILRCVPISNHLYFYWYRQILGQKVEFLVSFYNNEISEKSEIFDDQFSVERPDGSNFTLKIRSTKLEDSAMYFCASSGPSRGPGELFFGEGSRLTVL.

This chain uses TRBV2 with TRBJ2-3, with D perhaps matching TRBD2 (6 bases). V lost 0 bases to trimming and J lost 4 bases, with 11 bases between them. The germline CDR1 and CDR2 sequences are SNHLY and FYNNEI. This CDR3 spans 15 amino acids. The CDR3 region is CASSEAGGGADTQYF. CDR3 DNA sequence: TGTGCCAGCAGTGAAGCGGGAGGTGGAGCAGATACGCAGTATTTT.

The chain carries TRBV5-1 and TRBJ1-4; D possibly corresponds to TRBD1 (5 bases). The CDR3 contains 15 residues. Trimming cost V 0 bases and J 7 bases, with 13 bases left between them. The germline V gene has CDR1 SGHRS and CDR2 YFSETQ. The CDR3 DNA follows: TGCGCCAGCAGCTTGGAGCAGGGTAGGGGTGAAAAACTGTTTTTT. Encoded protein: CASSLEQGRGEKLFF. The full variable domain, its missing parts supplied by reference TRBV5-1 and TRBJ1-4, is KAGVTQTPRYLIKTRGQQVTLSCSPISGHRSVSWYQQTPGQGLQFLFEYFSETQRNKGNFPGRFSGRQFSNSRSEMNVSTLELGDSALYLCASSLEQGRGEKLFFGSGTQLSVL.

The chain carries TRBV6-1 and TRBJ2-7, with TRBD2 as a possible D gene (5 bases). Trimming cost V 3 bases and J 2 bases, with 17 bases left between them. The CDR3 is 16 amino acids. Per the germline V gene, CDR1 is MNHNS and CDR2 is SASEGT. For the CDR3, the DNA is TGTGCCAGCAGTGAGGCCCGCACTAGGGCGGCCTACGAGCAGTACTTC. The encoded protein is CASSEARTRAAYEQYF.

The chain uses TRBV5-1 and TRBJ2-7; a weak D match, TRBD2 (5 bases). V was cut by 0 bases and J by 2 bases, with 12 bases left in between. The CDR3 has 15 residues. The germline V gene encodes CDR1 SGHRS and CDR2 YFSETQ. The CDR3 loop reads CASSLEGGGPYEQYF. The DNA of the CDR3 is TGCGCCAGCAGCTTGGAGGGCGGAGGCCCCTACGAGCAGTACTTC.

The chain is built from TRBV29-1 and TRBJ1-1; D uncertain. The CDR3 is made up of 12 amino acids. Germline values: CDR1 SQVTM, CDR2 ANQGSEA. The V and J ends lost 5 bases and 3 bases respectively, with 10 bases between them. CDR3 nucleotides: TGCAGCGTTCGTACAGAATACACTGAAGCTTTCTTT. The encoded protein is CSVRTEYTEAFF.

This chain connects TRBV9 to TRBJ2-2; 9 positions match TRBD2. Germline trimming cut 6 bases from V and 8 bases from J; bases unmatched to any gene: 14. Per the germline V gene, CDR1 is SGDLS and CDR2 is YYNGEE. This CDR3 has 16 residues. The CDR3 DNA reads as TGTGCCAGCAACCCCGCCGGGACTAGCCTAAAGGGGGAGCTGTTTTTT. Protein product: CASNPAGTSLKGELFF.

The chain recombines TRBV5-4 with TRBJ1-2, with TRBD1 matching 8 bases. Germline assignment: CDR1 SGHNT and CDR2 YYREEE (reference sequence). With 4 bases clipped from V and 2 bases from J, the junction kept 4 bases outside the gene matches. CDR3 size: 14 residues. The CDR3 nucleotides are TGTGCCAGCAGCCACAACAGGGGGAACTATGGCTACACCTTC. It codes for CASSHNRGNYGYTF.

The V and J genes are TRBV25-1 and TRBJ2-7; D is possibly TRBD2 (5 bases). Trimming stripped 5 bases from V and 2 bases from J, with 25 bases between. Germline V gene lookup returns CDR1 MGHDK and CDR2 SYGVNS. This CDR3 spans 18 amino acids. CDR3 sequence: CASSTRRVAREGTYEQYF. The CDR3 nucleotides read TGTGCCAGCAGTACGAGAAGGGTTGCGAGGGAAGGGACCTACGAGCAGTACTTC.

This sequence joins TRBV24-1 and TRBJ2-1; 10 bases align to TRBD2. V dropped 4 bases and J dropped 3; count of bases not matched to a gene: 5. Germline V gene lookup returns CDR1 KGHDR and CDR2 SFDVKD. The CDR3 runs to 16 residues. Here the CDR3 DNA reads TGTGCCACCAGTGACCCTCTAGCGGGAGTCTACAATGAGCAGTTCTTC. Residues: CATSDPLAGVYNEQFF.

This sequence joins TRBV18 and TRBJ1-5, with 9 positions matching TRBD1. V lost 4 bases, J lost 3 bases, and 4 bases stayed unmatched. CDR1 is KGHSH, CDR2 LQKENI, per germline. The CDR3 sequence is 15 residues long. CDR3 DNA sequence: TGTGCCAGCTCACTCTACAGGGGGCCCAATCAGCCCCAGCATTTT. As protein: CASSLYRGPNQPQHF.

J is TRBJ2-3 and V is TRBV13; TRBD2 might be the D (6 bases). V was pared by 11 bases and J by 3 bases, with 15 bases between. The length of the CDR3 is 13 residues. Germline V gene data show CDR1 as PRHDT and CDR2 as FYEKMQ (reference sequence). The CDR3: CAGPGELTDTQYF. CDR3 coding DNA: TGTGCCGGCCCGGGGGAGCTAACAGATACGCAGTATTTT.

V usage is TRBV2 and J usage is TRBJ2-1; D may be TRBD2 (5 bases). Looked up from germline, CDR1 is SNHLY and CDR2 is FYNNEI. V lost 8 bases, J lost 0 bases, and 11 bases lay in between. CDR3 length equals 14 residues. For the CDR3, the DNA is TGTGCCAGCCGGAGCGGTAGCTCCTACAATGAGCAGTTCTTC. Encoded protein: CASRSGSSYNEQFF.

The chain combines TRBV4-2 with TRBJ2-7, with 10 bases fitting TRBD1. The CDR3 extends over 15 amino acids. V dropped 4 bases and J dropped 3; count of bases not matched to a gene: 6. Per the germline V gene, CDR1 is LGHNA and CDR2 is YNFKEQ. As DNA, the CDR3 is TGTGCCAGCAGCCTTGAGACAGGGGGCTTCTACGAGCAGTACTTC. It specifies CASSLETGGFYEQYF.

The chain couples TRBV3-1 (or the pseudogene TRBV3-2) to TRBJ1-1, with D perhaps matching TRBD1 (6 bases). The V end lost 3 bases, the J end lost 4 bases, and 6 bases lay between the germline ends. The CDR3 length is 12 residues. The germline CDR1 and CDR2 sequences are LGHDT and YNNKEL (reference sequence). CDR3 nucleotide sequence: TGTGCCAGCAGCCAGGGGGCCACTGAAGCTTTCTTT. It yields the protein CASSQGATEAFF.

This clone occurred a few times. The genes are TRBV2 and TRBJ2-1; 9 bases line up with TRBD1. Per germline, CDR1 SNHLY and CDR2 FYNNEI. Losses at the gene ends were 6 bases for V and 10 bases for J; bases not matched to a gene: 13. The CDR3 spans 15 residues. The CDR3 nucleotides read TGTGCCAGCAGGGGCAAGACGGGACAGGGTTTGGAGCAGTTCTTC. It encodes CASRGKTGQGLEQFF.

This chain links TRBV28 with TRBJ1-2; possibly TRBD1 for D (5 bases). Per the germline V gene, CDR1 is MDHEN and CDR2 is SYDVKM. V lost 3 bases and J 8 bases, leaving 19 bases between the germline ends. The CDR3 runs to 15 residues. The CDR3 reads CASSFRSQGSRGYTF. The CDR3 bases are TGTGCCAGCAGTTTCCGCAGTCAGGGCTCGCGAGGCTACACCTTC.

The rearrangement joins TRBV5-1 to TRBJ1-2, with TRBD1 identical over 8 bases. The CDR3 is 16 amino acids. CDR1 is SGHRS, CDR2 YFSETQ, per germline. J was trimmed by 7 bases and V by 3 bases; bases with no gene match: 14. For the CDR3, the DNA is TGCGCCAGCAGCTCGGGGACAGGTCCACCTAGGGGTGGCTACACCTTC. It specifies CASSSGTGPPRGGYTF.

The chain is built from TRBV5-4 and TRBJ2-7; the match to TRBD2 covers 8 bases. Losses at the gene ends were 10 bases for V and 6 bases for J; bases not matched to a gene: 12. Germline lookup yields CDR1 SGHNT and CDR2 YYREEE (reference sequence). CDR3 size: 13 residues. Written as DNA, the CDR3 is TGTGCCCCCGGGGGTGGTAGCGGGATCGAGCAGTACTTC. Its protein is CAPGGGSGIEQYF.

The gene calls are TRBV28 and TRBJ2-7; a weak D match, TRBD2 (5 bases). The CDR3 runs 13 residues. V lost 8 bases and J lost 3, with 14 bases in between. Germline CDR1 is MDHEN and CDR2 is SYDVKM. The CDR3 bases are TGTGCCAGCGGGAGAAACAAAATCTACGAGCAGTACTTC. This gives the protein CASGRNKIYEQYF.

V gene TRBV19 combines with J gene TRBJ2-1; D not certain. Trimming removed 7 bases from V and 8 bases from J, with 18 bases in between. The germline gives CDR1 LNHDA, CDR2 SQIVND (reference sequence). CDR3 size: 14 residues. CDR3 nucleotides: TGTGCCAGTACAAGTCTTTCCTCTACTGATGAGCAGTTCTTC. It specifies CASTSLSSTDEQFF.